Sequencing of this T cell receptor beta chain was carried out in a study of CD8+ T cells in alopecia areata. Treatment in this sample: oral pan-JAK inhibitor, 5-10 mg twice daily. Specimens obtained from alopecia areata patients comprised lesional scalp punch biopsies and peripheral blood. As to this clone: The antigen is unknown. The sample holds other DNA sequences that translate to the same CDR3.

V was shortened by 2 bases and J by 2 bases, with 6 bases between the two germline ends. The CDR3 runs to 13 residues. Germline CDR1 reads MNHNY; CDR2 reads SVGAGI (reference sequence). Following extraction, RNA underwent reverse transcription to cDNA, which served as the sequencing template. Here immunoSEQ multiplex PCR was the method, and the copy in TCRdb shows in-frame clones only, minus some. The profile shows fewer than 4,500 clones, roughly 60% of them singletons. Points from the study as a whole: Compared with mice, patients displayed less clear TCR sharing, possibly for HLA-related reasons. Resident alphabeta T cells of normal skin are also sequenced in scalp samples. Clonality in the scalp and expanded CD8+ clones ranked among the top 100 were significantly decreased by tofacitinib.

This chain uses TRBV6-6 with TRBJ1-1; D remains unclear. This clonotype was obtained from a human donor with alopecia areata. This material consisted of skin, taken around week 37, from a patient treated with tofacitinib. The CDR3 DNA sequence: TGTGCCAGCAGTTACCTGGGCAACACTGAAGCTTTCTTT. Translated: CASSYLGNTEAFF.